Detailed here is one T cell receptor (beta chain). Its antigen is unknown. The data originate from a study of cytomegalovirus exposure and HLA in healthy donors. V dropped 5 bases and J dropped 3; count of bases not matched to a gene: 9. CDR1 and CDR2 (germline): MDHEN, SYDVKM. This CDR3 contains 15 residues. The PCR was carried out with 60 Vbeta primers and 13 Jbeta primers. Clones were read by immunoSEQ multiplex PCR, and TCRdb kept only the in-frame ones, dropping some. Here the sample spans about 250,000 clones, roughly two thirds being singletons. Study results and limitations: Available immune exposure information was restricted to CMV serostatus only. In vitro testing confirmed a few CMV-associated chains as specific for CMV antigens.

This chain connects TRBV28 to TRBJ2-7; 8 bases map to TRBD2. What was sequenced was PBMCs. The TCR originated in a female donor in good health and CMV-seronegative. The CDR3 protein is CASSAPTSGIYEQYF. CDR3 bases: TGTGCCAGCAGTGCCCCAACTAGCGGCATCTACGAGCAGTACTTC. The full variable domain, its missing parts supplied by reference TRBV28 and TRBJ2-7, is DVKVTQSSRYLVKRTGEKVFLECVQDMDHENMFWYRQDPGLGLRLIYFSYDVKMKEKGDIPEGYSVSREKKERFSLILESASTNQTSMYLCASSAPTSGIYEQYFGPGTRLTVT.